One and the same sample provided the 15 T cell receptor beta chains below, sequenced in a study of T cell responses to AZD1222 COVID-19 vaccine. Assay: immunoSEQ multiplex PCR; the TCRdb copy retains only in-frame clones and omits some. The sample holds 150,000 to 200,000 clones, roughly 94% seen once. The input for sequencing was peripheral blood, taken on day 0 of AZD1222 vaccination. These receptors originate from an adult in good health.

CDR3 in DNA: TGTGCCAGCACCTCACGGGAAACTCAAAAACGGCATAGTAACTATGGCTACACCTTC. Protein: CASTSRETQKRHSNYGYTF. The chain is built from TRBV28 and TRBJ1-2; D is unresolved. The CDR3 spans 19 residues. The V end was cut by 7 bases, the J end by 1 base, with 28 bases between. The germline CDR1 and CDR2 sequences are MDHEN and SYDVKM.

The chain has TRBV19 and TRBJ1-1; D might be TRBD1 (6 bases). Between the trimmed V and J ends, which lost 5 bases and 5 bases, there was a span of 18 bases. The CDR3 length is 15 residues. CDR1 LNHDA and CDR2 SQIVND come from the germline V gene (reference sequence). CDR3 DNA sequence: TGTGCCAGTAGTCAACCTCGAACAGGGAGGACTGAAGCTTTCTTT. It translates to CASSQPRTGRTEAFF.

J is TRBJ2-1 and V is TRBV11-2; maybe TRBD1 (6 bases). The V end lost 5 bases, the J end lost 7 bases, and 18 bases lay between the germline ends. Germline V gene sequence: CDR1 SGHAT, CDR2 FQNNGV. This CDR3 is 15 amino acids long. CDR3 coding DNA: TGTGCCAGCAGCCCGGTTCGAGGACAGCGAAATGAGCAGTTCTTC. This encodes CASSPVRGQRNEQFF. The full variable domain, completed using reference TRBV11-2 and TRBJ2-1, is EAGVAQSPRYKIIEKRQSVAFWCNPISGHATLYWYQQILGQGPKLLIQFQNNGVVDDSQLPKDRFSAERLKGVDSTLKIQPAKLEDSAVYLCASSPVRGQRNEQFFGPGTRLTVL.

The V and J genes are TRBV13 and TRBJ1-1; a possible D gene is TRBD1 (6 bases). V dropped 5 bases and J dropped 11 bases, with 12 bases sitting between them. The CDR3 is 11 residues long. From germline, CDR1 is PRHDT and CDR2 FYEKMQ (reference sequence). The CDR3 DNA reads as TGTGCCAGCAGCCCAGGGGTCCAGGCTTTCTTT. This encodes CASSPGVQAFF.

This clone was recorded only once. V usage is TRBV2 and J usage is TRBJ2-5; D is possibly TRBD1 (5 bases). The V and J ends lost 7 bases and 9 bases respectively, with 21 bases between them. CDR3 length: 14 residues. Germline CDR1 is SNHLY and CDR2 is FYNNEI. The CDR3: CASIGQGPLGAQYF. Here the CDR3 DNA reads TGTGCCAGCATTGGACAAGGTCCTTTGGGTGCCCAGTACTTC.

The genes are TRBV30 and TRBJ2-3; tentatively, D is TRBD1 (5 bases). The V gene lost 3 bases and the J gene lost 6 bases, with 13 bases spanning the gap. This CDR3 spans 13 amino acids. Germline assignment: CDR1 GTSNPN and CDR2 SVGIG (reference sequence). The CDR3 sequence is CAWSFRGPDTQYF. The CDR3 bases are TGTGCCTGGAGCTTTAGGGGCCCTGATACGCAGTATTTT.

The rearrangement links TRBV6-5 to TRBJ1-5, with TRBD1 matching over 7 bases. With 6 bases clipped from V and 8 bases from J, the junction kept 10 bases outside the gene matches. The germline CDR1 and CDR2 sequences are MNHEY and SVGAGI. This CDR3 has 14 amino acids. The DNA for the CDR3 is TGTGCCAGCAGAAGACAGGGTGAGAGCAAGCCCCAGCATTTT. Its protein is CASRRQGESKPQHF.

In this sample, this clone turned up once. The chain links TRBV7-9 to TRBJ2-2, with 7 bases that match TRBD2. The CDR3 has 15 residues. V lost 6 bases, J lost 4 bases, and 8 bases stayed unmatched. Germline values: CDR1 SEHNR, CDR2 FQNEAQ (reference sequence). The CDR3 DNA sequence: TGTGCCAGCAGTTCGGGGGGAGTGAGCACCGGGGAGCTGTTTTTT. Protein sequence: CASSSGGVSTGELFF.

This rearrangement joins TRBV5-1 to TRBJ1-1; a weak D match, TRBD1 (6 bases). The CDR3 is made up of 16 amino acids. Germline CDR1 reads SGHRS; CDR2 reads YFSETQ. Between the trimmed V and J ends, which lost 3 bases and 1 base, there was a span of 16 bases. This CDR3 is CASSSAATGRNTEAFF. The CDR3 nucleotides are TGCGCCAGCAGCTCCGCTGCGACAGGACGGAACACTGAAGCTTTCTTT.

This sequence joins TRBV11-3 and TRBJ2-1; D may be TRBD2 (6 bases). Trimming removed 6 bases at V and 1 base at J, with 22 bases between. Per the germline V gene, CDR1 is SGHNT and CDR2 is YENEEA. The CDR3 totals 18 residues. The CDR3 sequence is CASSFRRGGDISYNEQFF. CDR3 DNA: TGTGCCAGCAGTTTTAGGCGGGGTGGAGACATATCCTACAATGAGCAGTTCTTC.

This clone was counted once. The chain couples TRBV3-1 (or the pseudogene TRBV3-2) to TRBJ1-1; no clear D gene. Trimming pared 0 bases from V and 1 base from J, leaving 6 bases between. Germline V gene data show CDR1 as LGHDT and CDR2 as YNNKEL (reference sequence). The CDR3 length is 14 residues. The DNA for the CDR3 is TGTGCCAGCAGCCAAGAGGGGAGGAACACTGAAGCTTTCTTT. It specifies CASSQEGRNTEAFF.

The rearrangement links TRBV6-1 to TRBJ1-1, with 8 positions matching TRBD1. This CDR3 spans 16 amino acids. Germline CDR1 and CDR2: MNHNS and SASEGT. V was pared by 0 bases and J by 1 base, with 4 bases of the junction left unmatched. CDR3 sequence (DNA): TGTGCCAGCAGTGAAGCGCTCGGGACAGGGAACACTGAAGCTTTCTTT. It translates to CASSEALGTGNTEAFF.

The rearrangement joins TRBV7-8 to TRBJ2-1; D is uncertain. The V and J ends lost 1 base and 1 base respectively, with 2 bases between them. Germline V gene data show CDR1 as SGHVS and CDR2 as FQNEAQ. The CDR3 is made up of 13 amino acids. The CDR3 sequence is CASSLESYNEQFF. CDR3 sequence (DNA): TGTGCCAGCAGCTTAGAGTCCTACAATGAGCAGTTCTTC.

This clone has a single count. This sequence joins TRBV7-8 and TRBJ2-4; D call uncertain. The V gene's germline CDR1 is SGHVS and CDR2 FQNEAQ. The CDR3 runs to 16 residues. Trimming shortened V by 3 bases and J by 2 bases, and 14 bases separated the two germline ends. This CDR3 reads CASSLRPKSTKNIQYF. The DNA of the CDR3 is TGTGCCAGCAGCTTGAGGCCTAAGAGTACCAAAAACATTCAGTACTTC.

This chain's CDR3 is CASTRTMNTEAFF. In DNA, the CDR3 is TGTGCCAGCACGCGAACCATGAACACTGAAGCTTTCTTT. V usage is TRBV28 and J usage is TRBJ1-1; no definite D call. The CDR3 totals 13 residues. Germline-derived CDR1 and CDR2 are MDHEN and SYDVKM. Trimming removed 7 bases at V and 0 bases at J, with 9 bases between.